This T cell receptor beta chain was found in a study of vaccination effects on CD4 cells after COVID-19. Turning to this clone: Its antigen is not known.

ViraFEST assay sequencing came after antigen-specific CD4+ T cells were expanded with viral peptide pools. Following culture for roughly 10 days, CD4+ T cells were isolated. The cohort was immunized with two doses of either the BNT162b2 or mRNA-1273 vaccine. Clones were sequenced by immunoSEQ multiplex PCR, and TCRdb holds only the in-frame ones, with some missing. The profile shows 25,000 to 40,000 clones, approximately 60% of them singletons. V was shortened by 5 bases and J by 0 bases, with 17 bases between the two germline ends. The germline V gene has CDR1 SGHAT and CDR2 FQNNGV. The CDR3 loop spans 17 amino acids.

V usage is TRBV11-2 and J usage is TRBJ2-1; D gene unclear. The TCR was taken from a human donor who received a COVID-19 vaccine. The specimen was CD4+ T cells from PBMCs cultured with SARS-CoV-2 spike peptides, collected after COVID-19 vaccination. The CDR3 loop reads CASSQIGQRSSYNEQFF. CDR3 in DNA: TGTGCCAGCAGCCAGATCGGCCAACGGAGCTCCTACAATGAGCAGTTCTTC.